This is a list of T cell receptor beta chains from one sample in a study of T-cell memory formation after mild COVID-19. MiXCR, run by TCRdb on the 5' RACE reads, gives a single entry per CDR3 protein. The data contain 530,000 or so distinct CDR3 sequences, about 18% of them seen just once; the ten biggest clones take up about 7.4%. The sample comprised PBMCs or a T cell subset sorted from them (not recorded which). The origin of the receptors is an adult woman who had mild COVID-19 (a few samples of this study predate the infection). Cell type and time point are not known. The CDR3 runs from the conserved cysteine through the conserved F or W. The D gene is left open where the match is weak. Rows may omit the clone size; those that give it use once, few, many or a size class.

v_gene: TRBV5-1; d_gene: TRBD1; j_gene: TRBJ1-2; abundance: few; CDR3aa: CASSRNGQGANYGYTF; CDR3nt: TGCGCCAGCAGCCGAAATGGACAGGGGGCTAACTATGGCTACACCTTC
v_gene: TRBV5-5; d_gene: TRBD2; j_gene: TRBJ2-2; abundance: .; CDR3aa: CASRPGLDRTGELFF; CDR3nt: TGTGCCAGCAGGCCGGGACTAGATCGCACCGGGGAGCTGTTTTTT
v_gene: TRBV19; d_gene: TRBD1; j_gene: TRBJ1-1; abundance: .; CDR3aa: CASSRGTGANTEAFF; CDR3nt: TGTGCCAGTAGTAGGGGGACAGGTGCAAACACTGAAGCTTTCTTT
v_gene: TRBV29-1; d_gene: .; j_gene: TRBJ2-4; abundance: .; CDR3aa: CSHYRERVKNIQYF; CDR3nt: TGCAGCCATTACAGGGAACGGGTCAAAAACATTCAGTACTTC
v_gene: TRBV11-2; d_gene: .; j_gene: TRBJ2-1; abundance: .; CDR3aa: CASSKHDYEQFF; CDR3nt: TGTGCCAGCAGCAAACATGATTATGAGCAGTTCTTC
v_gene: TRBV15; d_gene: TRBD1; j_gene: TRBJ2-1; abundance: .; CDR3aa: CATSRAGTGIGQFF; CDR3nt: TGTGCCACCAGCAGGGCCGGGACAGGGATTGGGCAGTTCTTC
v_gene: TRBV19; d_gene: .; j_gene: TRBJ1-1; abundance: .; CDR3aa: CASSIDLVTEAFF; CDR3nt: TGTGCCAGTAGTATAGACCTCGTCACTGAAGCTTTCTTT
v_gene: TRBV5-6; d_gene: TRBD1; j_gene: TRBJ2-7; abundance: many; CDR3aa: CASSLGRRTGSYEQYF; CDR3nt: TGTGCCAGCAGCTTGGGGCGGAGGACAGGGTCCTACGAGCAGTACTTC
v_gene: TRBV24-1; d_gene: .; j_gene: TRBJ1-1; abundance: .; CDR3aa: CAPTTGMNTEAFF; CDR3nt: TGTGCCCCAACCACAGGGATGAACACTGAAGCTTTCTTT
v_gene: TRBV4-2; d_gene: TRBD1; j_gene: TRBJ1-4; abundance: .; CDR3aa: CASSQGSGTENEKLFF; CDR3nt: TGTGCCAGCAGCCAAGGTTCAGGGACAGAGAATGAAAAACTGTTTTTT
v_gene: TRBV4-2; d_gene: .; j_gene: TRBJ2-7; abundance: .; CDR3aa: CASSQETGTYDSYEQYF; CDR3nt: TGTGCCAGCAGCCAGGAGACCGGGACGTACGACTCCTACGAGCAGTACTTC